This T cell receptor (beta chain) derives from a study of T cell repertoires in cytomegalovirus infection. Study-wide background: Both CMV infection and a matching HLA type were indicated by public TCR beta signatures. Findings and limits, study-wide: The ex vivo response was dominated by HLA-C-restricted CMV-specific TCR beta clonotypes. CMV carriers having the relevant HLA were flagged by cumulative public TCR beta family frequency.

TCRdb fed the reads into MiXCR, producing one record per CDR3 protein. The table records hundreds of thousands of distinct CDR3 sequences, approximately 40% of them present only once. From germline, CDR1 is MDHEN and CDR2 SYDVKM. The length of the CDR3 is 14 residues. With 4 bases removed from V and 5 bases from J, the gap between germline ends came to 15 bases. This clonotype was seen only once. What it binds is unknown. The J gene is TRBJ2-7, the V gene TRBV28, with D unresolved. This TCR came from a human donor in good health (CMV status not recorded). Some clones in this sample may be carry-over from other donors' samples. Sequencing used PBMCs. CDR3 sequence (DNA): TGTGCCAGCAGTTCCTACCTCGCGTCCGACGAGCAGTACTTC. Its protein is CASSSYLASDEQYF.